These 19 T cell receptor beta chains came from one sample sequenced in a study of regulatory T cells in long-lasting Graves disease. Described time point: persistent/refractory GD, antithyroid drugs over 5 years with positive TRAb. Extracted RNA from PBMCs served as the source of the TCR library. Through Arm-PCR of CDR3 regions and iRepertoire HTBI primers, TCR beta libraries were built. TCRdb itself ran the multiplex PCR reads through MiXCR, one entry per CDR3 protein. Of a few hundred thousand distinct CDR3 sequences listed, roughly 25% are singletons. The input for sequencing was peripheral blood mononuclear cells (PBMCs), taken when the disease was refractory, from a patient treated with antithyroid drugs. The receptors stem from a woman aged 40 to 55 with Graves disease.

The chain links TRBV27 to TRBJ2-7; D is perhaps TRBD1 (5 bases). The CDR3 runs 13 residues. The germline V and J ends were trimmed by 3 bases and 10 bases, with 16 bases remaining between them. CDR1 is MNHEY, CDR2 SMNVEV, per germline (reference sequence). DNA for the CDR3: TGTGCCAGCAGTTTCCTAGGGGCTAACCCCCAGTACTTC. Translated: CASSFLGANPQYF.

This clonotype was picked up many times. V gene TRBV10-3 combines with J gene TRBJ2-7, with no clear D. Germline V lookup: CDR1 ENHRY, CDR2 SYGVKD. The CDR3 runs 12 residues. Trimming pared 11 bases from V and 5 bases from J, leaving 16 bases between. The CDR3 sequence is CAAGIKKDEQYF. The CDR3 DNA reads TGTGCCGCCGGAATAAAGAAGGACGAGCAGTACTTC.

This clonotype was seen only a few times. This sequence joins TRBV11-3 and TRBJ2-2; D is tentatively TRBD1 or TRBD2 (5 bases each). The germline CDR1 and CDR2 sequences are SGHNT and YENEEA. V lost 5 bases to trimming and J lost 6 bases, with 16 bases between them. This CDR3 region has 15 residues. CDR3 DNA: TGTGCCAGCAGCATGCCCGGGGACCAGTCCGGGGAGCTGTTTTTT. It codes for CASSMPGDQSGELFF.

This clonotype has only a few counts. This rearrangement joins TRBV6-9 to TRBJ2-7; D perhaps matches TRBD1 (6 bases). The CDR3 is made up of 13 amino acids. Germline V gene data show CDR1 as MNHGY and CDR2 as SVAAGI. The V and J ends lost 4 bases and 5 bases respectively, with 12 bases between them. In DNA, the CDR3 is TGTGCCAGCAGTTCCCCGGGACACCACGAGCAGTACTTC. Protein: CASSSPGHHEQYF.

With respect to this clonotype: The junction and the germline gene differ at one end; a read error may be behind it. This chain joins TRBV27 and TRBJ2-5; D gene ambiguous. Germline V gives CDR1 MNHEY, CDR2 SMNVEV (reference sequence). The CDR3 covers 14 residues. CDR3 bases: TGTGCCAGCAGTTTAGAGGCCCGATCCCCCAGGCGGTTCTTC. Encoded protein: CASSLEARSPRRFF.

This clonotype was observed many times. This sequence joins TRBV20-1 and TRBJ2-5; weak D call: TRBD2 (6 bases). The CDR3 sequence is 15 residues long. Trimming took off 4 bases at V and 5 bases at J, with 20 bases between the two ends. Germline CDR1 reads DFQATT; CDR2 reads SNEGSKA (reference sequence). CDR3 protein: CSAIPWGRSLETQYF. The CDR3 coding sequence is TGCAGTGCTATCCCTTGGGGGAGGTCTCTCGAGACCCAGTACTTC.

This clonotype turned up a few times. The chain recombines TRBV20-1 with TRBJ1-2; no firm D call. The CDR3 is made up of 11 amino acids. V was shortened by 0 bases and J by 7 bases, with 6 bases between the two germline ends. CDR1 is DFQATT, CDR2 SNEGSKA, per germline (reference sequence). CDR3 sequence reads: CSARDWGGYTF. The CDR3 nucleotides read TGCAGTGCTAGAGATTGGGGTGGCTACACCTTC.

This clonotype was seen ten or more times. The rearrangement links TRBV20-1 to TRBJ2-5; the D is unclear. Trimming shortened V by 4 bases and J by 0 bases, and 12 bases separated the two germline ends. This CDR3 region has 14 residues. The germline CDR1 and CDR2 sequences are DFQATT and SNEGSKA (reference sequence). The CDR3 DNA reads TGCAGTGCTACTTCCGGCATATACCAAGAGACCCAGTACTTC. Protein product: CSATSGIYQETQYF.

In its sample, this clonotype was seen many times. V is TRBV28 and J is TRBJ2-4, with D possibly matching TRBD1 (6 bases). Germline CDR1 is MDHEN and CDR2 is SYDVKM. The CDR3 has 13 residues. The V end lost 8 bases, the J end lost 5 bases, and 13 bases lay between the germline ends. The CDR3 nucleotides read TGTGCCAGCGAAAGGACAGTAGAAAACATTCAGTACTTC. Residues: CASERTVENIQYF.

The genes are TRBV20-1 and TRBJ2-7; D is uncertain. V was cut by 0 bases and J by 7 bases, with 19 bases left in between. Germline-derived CDR1 and CDR2 are DFQATT and SNEGSKA (reference sequence). The CDR3 length is 15 residues. The DNA for the CDR3 is TGCAGTGCTAGAGATCTCGGTCTGGGGTTTTCGGAGCAGTACTTC. Its protein is CSARDLGLGFSEQYF.

The rearrangement joins TRBV5-4 to TRBJ2-5, with D possibly matching TRBD1 (7 bases). Trimming removed 3 bases at V and 2 bases at J, with 17 bases between. Germline V gene sequence: CDR1 SGHNT, CDR2 YYREEE (reference sequence). The CDR3 loop spans 16 amino acids. DNA of the CDR3: TGTGCCAGCAGCTCTGCGACAGGGACTTCGCAAGAGACCCAGTACTTC. This codes for CASSSATGTSQETQYF.

Comments on this clonotype: This may be a read error, as it is one base from a much larger clone. The rearrangement uses TRBV7-8 and TRBJ1-4; possible D gene TRBD1, 6 bases. CDR1 and CDR2 (germline): SGHVS, FQNEAQ. The CDR3 has 15 amino acids. The germline V and J ends were trimmed by 5 bases and 8 bases, with 18 bases remaining between them. In nucleotides, the CDR3 is TGTGCCAGCAGCACGCAGGCAGGGGCGGGAGAAAAACTGTTTTTT. Translation gives CASSTQAGAGEKLFF.

The CDR3 nucleotides read TGCAGTGCTAGAGAAGGGGGGGTGGTTAAGCAGTACTTC. Amino acids: CSAREGGVVKQYF. This chain joins TRBV20-1 and TRBJ2-7; maybe TRBD2 (7 bases). Germline values: CDR1 DFQATT, CDR2 SNEGSKA (reference sequence). The length of the CDR3 is 13 residues. V lost 0 bases and J 8 bases, leaving 14 bases between the germline ends.

CDR3 sequence (DNA): TGCGCCAGCAGTGAGATCCGATCAGCGAACACCGGGGAGCTGTTTTTT. Translation: CASSEIRSANTGELFF. This chain joins TRBV10-1 and TRBJ2-2; D unresolved. V lost 2 bases and J 0 bases, leaving 10 bases between the germline ends. Looked up from germline, CDR1 is WNHNN and CDR2 is SYGVQD (reference sequence). CDR3 length: 16 amino acids.

This clonotype has a count of ten or more. The genes are TRBV27 and TRBJ2-5, with 8 bases fitting TRBD2. The CDR3 is made up of 15 amino acids. Germline V CDR1 and CDR2: MNHEY, SMNVEV (reference sequence). V lost 2 bases to trimming and J lost 5 bases; unmatched junction nucleotides: 7. The CDR3 coding sequence is TGTGCCAGCAGTTTAAGCGGGGGATCGGGGGAGACCCAGTACTTC. Residues: CASSLSGGSGETQYF.

In this sample, this clonotype turned up many times. CDR3 nucleotides: TGCAGTGCTTTGAGGGCAACTAATGAAAAACTGTTTTTT. Protein sequence: CSALRATNEKLFF. The chain couples TRBV20-1 to TRBJ1-4, with D hard to call. CDR1 and CDR2 from the germline V gene are DFQATT and SNEGSKA (reference sequence). The V and J ends lost 5 bases and 0 bases respectively, with 7 bases between them. CDR3 length equals 13 residues.

This clonotype was seen at least ten times. The chain combines TRBV7-2 with TRBJ2-7; TRBD1 matches at 9 bases. J gave up 3 bases and V 5 bases, and 5 bases lay outside the gene matches. CDR3 length: 14 residues. From germline, CDR1 is SGHTA and CDR2 FQGNSA. CDR3: CASSPGQGDYEQYF. The CDR3 DNA follows: TGTGCCAGCAGCCCGGGACAGGGTGACTACGAGCAGTACTTC.

V gene TRBV4-1 combines with J gene TRBJ2-1; D unclear. Trimming took 6 bases from V and 2 from J, leaving 14 bases between them. The CDR3 contains 15 residues. Looked up from germline, CDR1 is MGHRA and CDR2 is YSYEKL. The DNA for the CDR3 is TGCGCCAGCAGTCCAATTTTATTAACCTACAATGAGCAGTTCTTC. Translation: CASSPILLTYNEQFF.

This clonotype was recorded many times. J is TRBJ1-1 and V is TRBV7-2; tentative D call: TRBD1 (6 bases). This CDR3 region has 17 residues. Trimming left V 1 base short and J 0 bases short, with 15 bases between. CDR1 SGHTA and CDR2 FQGNSA come from the germline V gene. The CDR3 DNA reads TGTGCCAGCAGCTTAGGGGCAGGGGCCGCAATGAACACTGAAGCTTTCTTT. This codes for CASSLGAGAAMNTEAFF.